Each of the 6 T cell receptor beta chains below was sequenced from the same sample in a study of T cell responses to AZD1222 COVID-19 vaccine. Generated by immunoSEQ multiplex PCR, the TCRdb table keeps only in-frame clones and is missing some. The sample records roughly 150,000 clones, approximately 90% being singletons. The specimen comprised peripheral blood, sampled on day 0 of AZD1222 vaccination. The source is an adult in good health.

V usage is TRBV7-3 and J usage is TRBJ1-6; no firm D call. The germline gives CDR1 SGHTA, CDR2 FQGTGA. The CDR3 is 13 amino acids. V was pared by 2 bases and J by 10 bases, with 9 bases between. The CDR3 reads CASSLVGESPLHF. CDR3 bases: TGTGCCAGCAGCTTAGTGGGCGAATCACCCCTCCACTTT.

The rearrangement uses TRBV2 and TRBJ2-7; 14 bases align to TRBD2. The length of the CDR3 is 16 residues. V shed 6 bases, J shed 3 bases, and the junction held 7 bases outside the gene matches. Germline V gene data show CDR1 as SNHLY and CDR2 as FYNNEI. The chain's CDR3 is CASRARGLAGGYEQYF. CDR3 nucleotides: TGTGCCAGCAGAGCCCGCGGACTAGCGGGAGGCTACGAGCAGTACTTC.

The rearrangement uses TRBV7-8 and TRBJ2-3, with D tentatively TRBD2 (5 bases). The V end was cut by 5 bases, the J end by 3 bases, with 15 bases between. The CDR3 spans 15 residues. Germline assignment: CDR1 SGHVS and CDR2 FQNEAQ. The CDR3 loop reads CASSPYGGGTDTQYF. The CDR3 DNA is TGTGCCAGCAGCCCTTACGGAGGCGGGACAGATACGCAGTATTTT.

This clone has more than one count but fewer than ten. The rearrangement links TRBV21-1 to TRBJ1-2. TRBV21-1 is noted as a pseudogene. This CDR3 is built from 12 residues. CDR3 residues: CASSKTASSYTF. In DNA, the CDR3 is TGTGCCAGCAGCAAGACGGCCAGCAGCTACACCTTC.

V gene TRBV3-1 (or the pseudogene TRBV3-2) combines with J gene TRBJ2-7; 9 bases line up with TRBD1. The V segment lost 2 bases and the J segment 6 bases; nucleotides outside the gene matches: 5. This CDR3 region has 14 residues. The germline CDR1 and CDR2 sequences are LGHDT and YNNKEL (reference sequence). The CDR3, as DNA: TGTGCCAGCAGCCAACCCGGGACAGGGACCGAGCAGTACTTC. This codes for CASSQPGTGTEQYF.

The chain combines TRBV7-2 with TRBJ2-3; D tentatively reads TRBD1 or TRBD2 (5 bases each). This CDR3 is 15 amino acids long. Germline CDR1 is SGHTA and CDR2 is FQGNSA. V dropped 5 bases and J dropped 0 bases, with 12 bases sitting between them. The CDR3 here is CASSLGVASTDTQYF. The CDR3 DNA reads TGTGCCAGCAGCCTGGGGGTCGCAAGCACAGATACGCAGTATTTT.